This entry is about one T cell receptor (beta chain). This sample stems from a study of human T cells and chemical hapten exposure. TCRdb reprocessed the RACE reads via MiXCR and lists one record per CDR3 protein. The data hold approximately 110,000 distinct CDR3 sequences, with around 10% observed a single time. V shed 7 bases, J shed 5 bases, and the junction held 10 bases outside the gene matches. This CDR3 is 16 amino acids long. The germline CDR1 and CDR2 sequences are SEHNR and FQNEAQ (reference sequence). Time point defined: patch test 1, 2 weeks after DPC sensitization. Treatment here: therapeutic diphenylcyclopropenone sensitization with weekly scalp DPC.

The specimen comprised whole blood, sampled in connection with sensitization to the hapten diphenylcyclopropenone (DPC). The chain uses TRBV7-9 and TRBJ1-4; 10 nucleotides agree with TRBD1. The source is a woman aged 35 to 49 with alopecia areata. Some clones in this sample may be carry-over from other donors' samples. CDR3 DNA sequence: TGTGCCAGCATCATCGACAGGGGGCCTAAGAATGAAAAACTGTTTTTT. Its protein is CASIIDRGPKNEKLFF.